This TCR beta chain appears in the sequencing data of a study of human T cells and chemical hapten exposure. TCRdb processed the RACE reads anew with MiXCR; each CDR3 protein has one entry. The table lists 50,000 or so distinct CDR3 sequences, 9% to 10% of them singletons. This clonotype was counted many times. Time point: patch test 3, about 24 weeks after DPC sensitization. Indicated treatment: therapeutic diphenylcyclopropenone sensitization with weekly scalp DPC. At every patch-test visit, blood was drawn before the patch test was applied. Trimming removed 4 bases at V and 15 bases at J, with 19 bases between. CDR3 length equals 12 residues. The germline gives CDR1 GTSNPN, CDR2 SVGIG (reference sequence).

V usage is TRBV30 and J usage is TRBJ2-1; TRBD1 is a possible D gene (6 bases). The sample here was whole blood, taken in connection with sensitization to the hapten diphenylcyclopropenone (DPC). The receptor comes from a woman aged 40 to 50 with alopecia areata. Some clones in this sample may be carry-over from other donors' samples. The CDR3 here is CAWTGEERGWFF. CDR3 sequence (DNA): TGTGCCTGGACCGGGGAAGAGAGGGGGTGGTTCTTC.